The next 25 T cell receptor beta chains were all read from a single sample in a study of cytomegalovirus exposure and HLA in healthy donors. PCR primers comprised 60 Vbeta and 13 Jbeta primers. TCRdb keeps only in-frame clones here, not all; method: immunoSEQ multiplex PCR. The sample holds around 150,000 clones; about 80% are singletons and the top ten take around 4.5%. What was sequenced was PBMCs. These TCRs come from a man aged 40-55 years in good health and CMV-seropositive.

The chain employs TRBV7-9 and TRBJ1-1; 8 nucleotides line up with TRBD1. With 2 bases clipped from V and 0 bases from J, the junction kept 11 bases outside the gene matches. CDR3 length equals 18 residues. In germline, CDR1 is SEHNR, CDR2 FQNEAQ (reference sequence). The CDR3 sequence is CASSLYSRGRFMNTEAFF. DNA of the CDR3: TGTGCCAGCAGCTTATACAGCAGGGGGCGATTTATGAACACTGAAGCTTTCTTT.

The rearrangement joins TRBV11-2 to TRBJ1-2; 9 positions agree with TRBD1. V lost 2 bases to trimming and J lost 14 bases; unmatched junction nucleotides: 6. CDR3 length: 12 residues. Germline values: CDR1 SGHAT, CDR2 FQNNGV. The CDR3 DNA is TGTGCCAGCAGCTTAAGGGACAGGGCAAGAACCTTC. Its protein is CASSLRDRARTF.

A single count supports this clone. CDR3 coding DNA: TGCGCCAGCAGCTTGGAAGGGGGCTCAGGTGAAGCTTTCTTT. It encodes CASSLEGGSGEAFF. The rearrangement uses TRBV5-1 and TRBJ1-1, with 7 bases fitting TRBD1. The CDR3 is 14 amino acids. V lost 0 bases, J lost 7 bases, and 6 bases stayed unmatched. Germline-derived CDR1 and CDR2 are SGHRS and YFSETQ.

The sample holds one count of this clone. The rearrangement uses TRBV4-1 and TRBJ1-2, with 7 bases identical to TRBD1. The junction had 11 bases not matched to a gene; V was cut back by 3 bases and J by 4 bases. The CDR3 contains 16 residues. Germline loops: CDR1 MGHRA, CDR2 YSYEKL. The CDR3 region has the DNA TGCGCCAGCAGCCAGCCTCGACAGGGCGTCGGCTATGGCTACACCTTC. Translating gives CASSQPRQGVGYGYTF.

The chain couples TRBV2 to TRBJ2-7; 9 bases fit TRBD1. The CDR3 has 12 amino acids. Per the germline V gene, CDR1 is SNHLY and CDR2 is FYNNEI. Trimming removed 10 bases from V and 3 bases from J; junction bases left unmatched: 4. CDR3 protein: CATGQGRYEQYF. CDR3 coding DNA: TGTGCCACCGGACAGGGGCGCTACGAGCAGTACTTC.

CDR3 residues: CASSLAGATNEKLFF. DNA for the CDR3: TGCGCCAGCAGCTTGGCCGGGGCAACTAATGAAAAACTGTTTTTT. The chain carries TRBV5-1 and TRBJ1-4; D unclear. Germline CDR1 SGHRS, CDR2 YFSETQ. The CDR3 has 15 amino acids. V was clipped by 0 bases and J by 0 bases, with 6 bases between them.

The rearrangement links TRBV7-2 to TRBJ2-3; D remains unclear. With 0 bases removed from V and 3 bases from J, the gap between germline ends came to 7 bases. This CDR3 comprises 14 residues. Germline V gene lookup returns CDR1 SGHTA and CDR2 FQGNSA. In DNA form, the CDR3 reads TGTGCCAGCAGCTTAGCTAGCACAACAGATACGCAGTATTTT. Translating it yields CASSLASTTDTQYF.

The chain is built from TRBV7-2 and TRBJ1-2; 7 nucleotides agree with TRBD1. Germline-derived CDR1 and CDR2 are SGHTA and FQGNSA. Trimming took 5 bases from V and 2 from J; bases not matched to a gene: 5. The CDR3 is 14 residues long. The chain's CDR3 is CASSRDSSNYGYTF. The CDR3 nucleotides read TGTGCCAGCAGCCGGGACAGTTCCAACTATGGCTACACCTTC.

The CDR3 DNA sequence: TGTGCCAGCAGCTTGGCCCGGTACGAGCAGTACTTC. Amino acids: CASSLARYEQYF. The genes are TRBV5-6 and TRBJ2-7, with D uncertain. CDR3 length: 12 residues. V lost 0 bases and J lost 4, with 5 bases in between. The germline gives CDR1 SGHDT, CDR2 YYEEEE.

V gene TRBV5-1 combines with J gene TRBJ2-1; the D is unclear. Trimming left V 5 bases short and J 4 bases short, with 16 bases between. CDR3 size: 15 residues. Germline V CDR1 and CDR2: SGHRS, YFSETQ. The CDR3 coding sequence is TGCGCCAGCAGAGAACGCGAGACTCCATACAATGAGCAGTTCTTC. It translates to CASRERETPYNEQFF.

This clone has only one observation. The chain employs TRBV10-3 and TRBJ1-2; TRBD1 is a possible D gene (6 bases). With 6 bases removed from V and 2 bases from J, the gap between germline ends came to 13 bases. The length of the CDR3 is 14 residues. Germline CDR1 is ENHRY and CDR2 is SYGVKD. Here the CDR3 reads CAIRNGQINYGYTF. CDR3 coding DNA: TGTGCCATCAGGAACGGACAGATCAACTATGGCTACACCTTC.

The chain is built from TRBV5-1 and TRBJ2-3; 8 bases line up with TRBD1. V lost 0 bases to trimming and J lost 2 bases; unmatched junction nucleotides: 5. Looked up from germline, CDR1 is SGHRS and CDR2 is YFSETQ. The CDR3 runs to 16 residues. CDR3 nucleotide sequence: TGCGCCAGCAGCTTGGTTACAGGGGGACCCACAGATACGCAGTATTTT. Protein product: CASSLVTGGPTDTQYF.

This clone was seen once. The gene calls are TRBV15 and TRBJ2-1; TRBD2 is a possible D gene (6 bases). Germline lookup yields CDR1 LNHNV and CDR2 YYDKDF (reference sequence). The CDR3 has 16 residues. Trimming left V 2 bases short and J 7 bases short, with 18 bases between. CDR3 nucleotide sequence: TGTGCCACCAGCAGACAAGATTACCCCCGGGGGAATGAGCAGTTCTTC. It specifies CATSRQDYPRGNEQFF.

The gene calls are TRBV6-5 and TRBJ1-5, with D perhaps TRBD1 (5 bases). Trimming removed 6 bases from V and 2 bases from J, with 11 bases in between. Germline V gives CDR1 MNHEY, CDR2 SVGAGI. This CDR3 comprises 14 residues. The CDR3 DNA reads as TGTGCCAGCAGCTCTGGGGCAGGCAATCAGCCCCAGCATTTT. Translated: CASSSGAGNQPQHF.

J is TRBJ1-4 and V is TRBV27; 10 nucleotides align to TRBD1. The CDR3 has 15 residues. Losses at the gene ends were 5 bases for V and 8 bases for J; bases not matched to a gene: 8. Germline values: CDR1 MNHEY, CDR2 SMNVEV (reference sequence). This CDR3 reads CASSGWTGGTEKLFF. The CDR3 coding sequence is TGTGCCAGCAGTGGATGGACAGGGGGAACGGAAAAACTGTTTTTT.

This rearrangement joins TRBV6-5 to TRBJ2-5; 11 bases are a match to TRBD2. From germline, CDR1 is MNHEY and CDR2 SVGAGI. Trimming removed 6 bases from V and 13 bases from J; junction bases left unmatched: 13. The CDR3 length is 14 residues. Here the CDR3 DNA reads TGTGCCAGCAGCTGGACTAGCGGGTTTGCCGTGCCGTACTTC. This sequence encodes CASSWTSGFAVPYF.

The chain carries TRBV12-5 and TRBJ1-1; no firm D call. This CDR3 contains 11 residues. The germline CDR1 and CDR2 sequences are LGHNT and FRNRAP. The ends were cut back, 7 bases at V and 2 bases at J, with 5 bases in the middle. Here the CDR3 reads CASDKNTEAFF. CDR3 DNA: TGTGCTAGTGACAAAAACACTGAAGCTTTCTTT.

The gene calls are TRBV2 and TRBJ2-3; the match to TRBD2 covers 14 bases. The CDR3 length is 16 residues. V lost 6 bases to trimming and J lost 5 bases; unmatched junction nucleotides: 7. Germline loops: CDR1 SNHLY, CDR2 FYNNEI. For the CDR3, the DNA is TGTGCCAGCAGGGACGGGACTAGCGGGAGTGGAGATACGCAGTATTTT. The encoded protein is CASRDGTSGSGDTQYF.

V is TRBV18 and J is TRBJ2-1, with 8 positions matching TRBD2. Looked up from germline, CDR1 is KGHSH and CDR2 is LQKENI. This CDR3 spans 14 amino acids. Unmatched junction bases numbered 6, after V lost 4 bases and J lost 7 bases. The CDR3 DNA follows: TGTGCCAGCTCACTCGGGGGGGCTGGAAATGAGCAGTTCTTC. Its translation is CASSLGGAGNEQFF.

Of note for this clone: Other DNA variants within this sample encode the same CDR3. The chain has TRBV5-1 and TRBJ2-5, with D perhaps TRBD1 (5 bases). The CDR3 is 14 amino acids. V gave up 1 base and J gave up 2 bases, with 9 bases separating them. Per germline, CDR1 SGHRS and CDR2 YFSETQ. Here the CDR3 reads CASSLQGAQETQYF. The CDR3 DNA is TGCGCCAGCAGCTTGCAGGGTGCACAAGAGACCCAGTACTTC. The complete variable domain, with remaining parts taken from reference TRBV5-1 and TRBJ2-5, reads KAGVTQTPRYLIKTRGQQVTLSCSPISGHRSVSWYQQTPGQGLQFLFEYFSETQRNKGNFPGRFSGRQFSNSRSEMNVSTLELGDSALYLCASSLQGAQETQYFGPGTRLLVL.

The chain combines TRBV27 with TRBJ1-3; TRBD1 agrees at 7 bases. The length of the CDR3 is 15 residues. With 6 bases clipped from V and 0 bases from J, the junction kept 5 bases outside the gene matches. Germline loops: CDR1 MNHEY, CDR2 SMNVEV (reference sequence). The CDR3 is CASSPTGASGNTIYF. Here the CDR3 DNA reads TGTGCCAGCAGCCCCACAGGGGCCTCTGGAAACACCATATATTTT.

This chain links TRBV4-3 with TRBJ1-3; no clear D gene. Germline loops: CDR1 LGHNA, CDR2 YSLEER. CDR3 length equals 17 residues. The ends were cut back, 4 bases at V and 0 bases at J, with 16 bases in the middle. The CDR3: CASSPSWAPSSGNTIYF. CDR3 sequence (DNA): TGCGCCAGCAGCCCTTCTTGGGCACCGAGCTCTGGAAACACCATATATTTT.

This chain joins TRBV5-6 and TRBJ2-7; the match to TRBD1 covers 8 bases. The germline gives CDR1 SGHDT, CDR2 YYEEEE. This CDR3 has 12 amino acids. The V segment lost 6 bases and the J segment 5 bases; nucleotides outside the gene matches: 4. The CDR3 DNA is TGTGCCAGCATCGGACAGGGCCACGAGCAGTACTTC. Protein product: CASIGQGHEQYF. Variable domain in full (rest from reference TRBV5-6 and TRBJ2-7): DAGVTQSPTHLIKTRGQQVTLRCSPKSGHDTVSWYQQALGQGPQFIFQYYEEEERQRGNFPDRFSGHQFPNYSSELNVNALLLGDSALYLCASIGQGHEQYFGPGTRLTVT.

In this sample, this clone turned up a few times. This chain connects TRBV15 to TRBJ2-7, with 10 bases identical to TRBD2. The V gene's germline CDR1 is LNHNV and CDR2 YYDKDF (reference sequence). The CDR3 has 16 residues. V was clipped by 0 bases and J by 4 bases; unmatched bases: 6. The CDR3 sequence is CATSRDKASGSYEQYF. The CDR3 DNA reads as TGTGCCACCAGCAGAGATAAGGCTAGCGGGAGTTACGAGCAGTACTTC.

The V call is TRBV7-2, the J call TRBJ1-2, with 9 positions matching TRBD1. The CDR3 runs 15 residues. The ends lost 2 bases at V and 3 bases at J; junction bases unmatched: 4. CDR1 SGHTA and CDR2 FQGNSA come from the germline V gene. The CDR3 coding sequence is TGTGCCAGCAGCTTATACAGGGGGCGGGACTATGGCTACACCTTC. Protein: CASSLYRGRDYGYTF.